This TCR beta chain was identified in a study of T cell responses to AZD1222 COVID-19 vaccine. Whole-study findings and limits: Clonal diversity may have been underestimated, and the donors were mostly white British, with more females than males. An increase in Spike-specific TCR breadth and depth was observed after two AZD1222 doses. Vaccine-related CD4 TCRs covered spike, predominating at 160-218 and 743-854.

The method was immunoSEQ multiplex PCR; TCRdb's version includes in-frame clones alone and lacks a portion of them. Altogether roughly 180,000 clones are present, roughly 90% being singletons, with the ten largest covering approximately 1.6%. Germline V gene data show CDR1 as SGHTA and CDR2 as FQGNSA. V shed 4 bases and J shed 0 bases, with 10 bases lying between them. This CDR3 has 15 amino acids. Regarding this clone: The antigen is unknown.

The source material was peripheral blood, sampled 28 days after the second AZD1222 dose. The source of this sequence is an adult who received the AZD1222 COVID-19 vaccine. This rearrangement joins TRBV7-2 to TRBJ1-5; D is perhaps TRBD1 (5 bases). CDR3 DNA sequence: TGTGCCAGCAGCTCGCAGGGTGTTAGCAATCAGCCCCAGCATTTT. Amino acids: CASSSQGVSNQPQHF.